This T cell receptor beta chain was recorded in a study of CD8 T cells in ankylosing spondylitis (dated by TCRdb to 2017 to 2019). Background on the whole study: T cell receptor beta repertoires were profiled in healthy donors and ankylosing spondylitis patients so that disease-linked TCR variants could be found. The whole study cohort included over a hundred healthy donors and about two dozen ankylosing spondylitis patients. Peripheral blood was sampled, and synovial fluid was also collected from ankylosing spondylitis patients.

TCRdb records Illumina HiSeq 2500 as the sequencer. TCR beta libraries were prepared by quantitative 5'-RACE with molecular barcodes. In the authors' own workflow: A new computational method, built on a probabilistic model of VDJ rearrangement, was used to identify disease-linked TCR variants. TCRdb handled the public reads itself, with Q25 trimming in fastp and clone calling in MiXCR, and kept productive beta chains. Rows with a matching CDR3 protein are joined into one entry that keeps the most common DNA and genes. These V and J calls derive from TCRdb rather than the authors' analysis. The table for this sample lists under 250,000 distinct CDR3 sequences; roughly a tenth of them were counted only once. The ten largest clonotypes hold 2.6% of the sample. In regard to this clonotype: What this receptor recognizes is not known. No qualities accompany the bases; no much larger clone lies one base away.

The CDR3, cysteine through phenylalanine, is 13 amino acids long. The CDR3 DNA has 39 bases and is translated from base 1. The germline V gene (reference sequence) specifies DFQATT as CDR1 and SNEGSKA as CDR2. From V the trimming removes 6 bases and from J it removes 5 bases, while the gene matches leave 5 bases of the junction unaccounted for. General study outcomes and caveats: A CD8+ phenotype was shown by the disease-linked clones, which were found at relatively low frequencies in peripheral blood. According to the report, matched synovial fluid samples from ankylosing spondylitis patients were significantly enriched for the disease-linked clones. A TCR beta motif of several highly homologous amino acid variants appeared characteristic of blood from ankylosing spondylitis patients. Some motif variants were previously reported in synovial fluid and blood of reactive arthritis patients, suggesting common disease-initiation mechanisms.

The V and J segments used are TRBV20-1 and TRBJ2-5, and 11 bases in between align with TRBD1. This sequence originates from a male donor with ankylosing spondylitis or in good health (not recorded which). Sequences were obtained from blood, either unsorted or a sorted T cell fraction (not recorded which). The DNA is TGCAGTGCCCTAGGACAGGGGGCTGAGACCCAGTACTTC. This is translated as CSALGQGAETQYF.